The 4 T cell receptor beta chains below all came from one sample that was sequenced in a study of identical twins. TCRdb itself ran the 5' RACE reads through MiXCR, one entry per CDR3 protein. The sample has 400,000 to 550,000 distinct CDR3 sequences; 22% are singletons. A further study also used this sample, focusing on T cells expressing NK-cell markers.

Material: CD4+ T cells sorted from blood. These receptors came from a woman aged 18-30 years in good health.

CDR3 protein: CASSPSTSGGPRDTQYF. The DNA of the CDR3 is TGCGCCAGCAGCCCGTCGACTAGCGGGGGGCCCAGAGATACGCAGTATTTT. The V call is TRBV5-1, the J call TRBJ2-3; 13 nucleotides match TRBD2. This CDR3 has 17 amino acids. Trimming removed 4 bases from V and 5 bases from J; junction bases left unmatched: 10. Per germline, CDR1 SGHRS and CDR2 YFSETQ.

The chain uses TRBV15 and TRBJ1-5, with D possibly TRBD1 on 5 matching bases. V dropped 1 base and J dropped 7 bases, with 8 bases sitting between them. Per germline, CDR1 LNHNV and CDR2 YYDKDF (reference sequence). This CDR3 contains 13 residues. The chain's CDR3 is CATSRVRGQPQHF. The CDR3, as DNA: TGTGCCACCAGCAGAGTGCGGGGGCAGCCCCAGCATTTT.

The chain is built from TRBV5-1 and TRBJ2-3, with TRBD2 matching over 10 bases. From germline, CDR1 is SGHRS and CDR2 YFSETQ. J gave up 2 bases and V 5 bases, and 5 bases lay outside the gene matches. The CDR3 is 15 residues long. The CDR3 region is CASSFSGGNTDTQYF. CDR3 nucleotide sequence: TGCGCCAGCAGTTTTAGCGGGGGGAACACAGATACGCAGTATTTT.

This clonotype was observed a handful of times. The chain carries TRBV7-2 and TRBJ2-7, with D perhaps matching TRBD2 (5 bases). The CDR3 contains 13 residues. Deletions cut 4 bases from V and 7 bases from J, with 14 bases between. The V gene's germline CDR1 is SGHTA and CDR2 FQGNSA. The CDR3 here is CASSWEGGGEQYF. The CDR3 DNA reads TGTGCCAGCAGCTGGGAAGGAGGCGGGGAGCAGTACTTC.